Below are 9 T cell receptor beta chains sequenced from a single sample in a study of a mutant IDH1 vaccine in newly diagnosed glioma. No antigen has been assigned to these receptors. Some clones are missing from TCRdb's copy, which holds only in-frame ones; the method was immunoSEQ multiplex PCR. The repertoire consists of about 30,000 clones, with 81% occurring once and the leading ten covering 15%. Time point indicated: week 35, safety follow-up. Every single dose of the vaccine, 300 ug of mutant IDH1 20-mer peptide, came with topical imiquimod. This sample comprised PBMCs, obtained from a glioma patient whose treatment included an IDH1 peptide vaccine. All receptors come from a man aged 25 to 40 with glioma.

The CDR3: CASSSPGPGETQYF. CDR3 DNA sequence: TGCGCCAGCAGCAGCCCGGGCCCTGGAGAGACCCAGTACTTC. V and J are TRBV5-1 and TRBJ2-5; no firm D call. Deletions cut 4 bases from V and 4 bases from J, with 14 bases between. The CDR3 is 14 residues long. From germline, CDR1 is SGHRS and CDR2 YFSETQ.

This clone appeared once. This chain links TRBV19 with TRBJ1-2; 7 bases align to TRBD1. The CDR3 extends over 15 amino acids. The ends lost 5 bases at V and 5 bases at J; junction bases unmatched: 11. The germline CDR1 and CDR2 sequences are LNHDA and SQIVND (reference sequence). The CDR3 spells CASSPNLTGLYGYTF. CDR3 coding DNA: TGTGCCAGTAGTCCGAACCTGACAGGGTTGTATGGCTACACCTTC.

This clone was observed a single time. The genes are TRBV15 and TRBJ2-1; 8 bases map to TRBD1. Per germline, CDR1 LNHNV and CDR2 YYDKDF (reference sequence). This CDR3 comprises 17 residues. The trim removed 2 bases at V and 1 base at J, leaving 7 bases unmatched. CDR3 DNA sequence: TGTGCCACCAGCAGACCGACAGGGGTCCGTTCCTACAATGAGCAGTTCTTC. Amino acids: CATSRPTGVRSYNEQFF.

In DNA form, the CDR3 reads TGTGCCAGCAGCGTAAGGGGGATGGACAGGGGAAGCTACACCTTC. Amino acid sequence: CASSVRGMDRGSYTF. V usage is TRBV9 and J usage is TRBJ1-2; TRBD1 matches 9 bases. The length of the CDR3 is 15 residues. Germline lookup yields CDR1 SGDLS and CDR2 YYNGEE. The trim removed 1 base at V and 9 bases at J, leaving 10 bases unmatched.

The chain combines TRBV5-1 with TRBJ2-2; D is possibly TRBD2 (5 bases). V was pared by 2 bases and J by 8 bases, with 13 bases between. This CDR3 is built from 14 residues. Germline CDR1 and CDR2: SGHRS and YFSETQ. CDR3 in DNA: TGCGCCAGCAGCTTAAGTGGGAGTGGTGGGGAGCTGTTTTTT. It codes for CASSLSGSGGELFF. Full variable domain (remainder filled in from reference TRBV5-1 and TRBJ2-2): KAGVTQTPRYLIKTRGQQVTLSCSPISGHRSVSWYQQTPGQGLQFLFEYFSETQRNKGNFPGRFSGRQFSNSRSEMNVSTLELGDSALYLCASSLSGSGGELFFGEGSRLTVL.

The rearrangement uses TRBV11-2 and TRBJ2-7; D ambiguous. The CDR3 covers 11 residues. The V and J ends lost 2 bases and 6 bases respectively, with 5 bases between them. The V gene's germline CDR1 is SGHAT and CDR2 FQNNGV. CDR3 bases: TGTGCCAGCAGCTTAACACCCGAGCAGTACTTC. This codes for CASSLTPEQYF.

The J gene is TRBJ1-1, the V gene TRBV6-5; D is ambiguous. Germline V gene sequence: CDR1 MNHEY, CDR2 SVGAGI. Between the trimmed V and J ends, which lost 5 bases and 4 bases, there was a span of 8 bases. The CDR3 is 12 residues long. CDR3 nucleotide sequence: TGTGCCAGCAGTCAAGGGAGCACTGAAGCTTTCTTT. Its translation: CASSQGSTEAFF.

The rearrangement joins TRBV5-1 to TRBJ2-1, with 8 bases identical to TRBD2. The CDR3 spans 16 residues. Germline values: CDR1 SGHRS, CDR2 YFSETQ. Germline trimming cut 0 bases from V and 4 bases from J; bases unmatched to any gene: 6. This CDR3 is CASSLGETGGYNEQFF. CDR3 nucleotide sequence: TGCGCCAGCAGCTTGGGGGAGACGGGAGGGTACAATGAGCAGTTCTTC.

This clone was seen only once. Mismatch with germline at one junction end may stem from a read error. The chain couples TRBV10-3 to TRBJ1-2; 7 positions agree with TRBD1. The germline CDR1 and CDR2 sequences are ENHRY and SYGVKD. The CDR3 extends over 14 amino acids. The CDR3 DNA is TGTGCCAGCAGTCTTCAGGGGGTTAACTATGGCTACACCTTC. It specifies CASSLQGVNYGYTF.